This TCR beta chain was captured in a study of PD-1 blockade in classical Hodgkin lymphoma. Study-wide findings and caveats: Those achieving complete response showed baseline diversity like newly diagnosed patients. Reports indicated that newly diagnosed patients had lower baseline TCR diversity than healthy donors did.

As for this clone: Its antigen is still unknown.

Every patient relapsed after autologous stem cell transplantation, and brentuximab vedotin exposure varied. Deletions cut 0 bases from V and 2 bases from J, with 15 bases between. From germline, CDR1 is SGDLS and CDR2 YYNGEE. The CDR3 is 16 amino acids. Produced via immunoSEQ multiplex PCR; TCRdb's table is partial and in-frame only. This sample yields about 94,000 clones, of which roughly 87% are seen a single time; about 10% belongs to the top ten. The sample consisted of peripheral blood mononuclear cells (PBMCs), taken before the second cycle of nivolumab. V usage is TRBV9 and J usage is TRBJ2-7, with a tentative D call TRBD2 (5 bases). This clonotype was obtained from a human donor with classical Hodgkin lymphoma. CDR3 coding DNA: TGTGCCAGCAGCGTAGGAAGTTCTGTAGCGCCCTACGAGCAGTACTTC. It encodes CASSVGSSVAPYEQYF.